This T cell receptor (beta chain) was observed in a study of cytomegalovirus exposure and HLA in healthy donors. Study-wide points: Productive rates of about 90% or about 30% were seen for most TCR beta V segments in an earlier analysis.

The trim removed 1 base at V and 3 bases at J, leaving 5 bases unmatched. Germline values: CDR1 SGHNT, CDR2 YENEEA. This CDR3 has 16 residues. The PCR contained 60 Vbeta and 13 Jbeta primers. Method: immunoSEQ multiplex PCR; TCRdb's copy keeps in-frame clones and lacks some. The repertoire has 150,000 to 190,000 clones, roughly 75% of them found once; the top ten carry 1.3% to 1.5%. Notes on this clone: Its antigen is unknown.

The material sequenced was PBMCs. The rearrangement uses TRBV11-3 and TRBJ2-1; 8 bases fit TRBD2. The TCR was taken from a young man in good health and CMV-seronegative. This chain's CDR3 is CASSLGGTRGYNEQFF. The CDR3 DNA sequence: TGTGCCAGCAGCTTAGGGGGGACTAGGGGCTACAATGAGCAGTTCTTC.